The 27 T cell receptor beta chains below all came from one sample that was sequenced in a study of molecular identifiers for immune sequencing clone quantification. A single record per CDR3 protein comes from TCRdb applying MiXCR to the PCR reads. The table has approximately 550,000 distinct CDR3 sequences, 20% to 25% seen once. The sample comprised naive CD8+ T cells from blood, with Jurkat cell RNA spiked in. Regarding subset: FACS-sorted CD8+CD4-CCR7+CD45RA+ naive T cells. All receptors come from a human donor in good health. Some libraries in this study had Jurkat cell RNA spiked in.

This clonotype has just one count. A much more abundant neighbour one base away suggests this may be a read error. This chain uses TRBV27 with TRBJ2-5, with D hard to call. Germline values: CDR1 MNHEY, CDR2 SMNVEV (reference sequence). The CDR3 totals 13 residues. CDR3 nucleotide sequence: TGTGCCAGCAGTTTACGCGGCCAAGAGATCCAGTACTTC. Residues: CASSLRGQEIQYF.

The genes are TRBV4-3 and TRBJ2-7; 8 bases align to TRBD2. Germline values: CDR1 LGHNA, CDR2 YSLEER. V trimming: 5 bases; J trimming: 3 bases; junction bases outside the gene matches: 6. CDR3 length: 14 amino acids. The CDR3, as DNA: TGCGCCAGCAGCGTAGGTAGCGGGAACTACGAGCAGTACTTC. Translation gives CASSVGSGNYEQYF.

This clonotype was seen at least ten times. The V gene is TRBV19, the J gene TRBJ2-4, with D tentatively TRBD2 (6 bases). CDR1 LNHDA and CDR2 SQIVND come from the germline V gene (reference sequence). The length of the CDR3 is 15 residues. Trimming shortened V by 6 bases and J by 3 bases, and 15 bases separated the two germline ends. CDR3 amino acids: CASSLQGLFKNIQYF. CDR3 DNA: TGTGCCAGTAGCCTTCAGGGACTCTTCAAAAACATTCAGTACTTC.

DNA of the CDR3: TGTGCCAGCAGCTTGCCTGACTCGGACGAGCAGTACTTC. Translation gives CASSLPDSDEQYF. This sequence joins TRBV11-2 and TRBJ2-7; no firm D call. V lost 3 bases to trimming and J lost 5 bases, with 11 bases between them. This CDR3 contains 13 residues. The germline V gene encodes CDR1 SGHAT and CDR2 FQNNGV.

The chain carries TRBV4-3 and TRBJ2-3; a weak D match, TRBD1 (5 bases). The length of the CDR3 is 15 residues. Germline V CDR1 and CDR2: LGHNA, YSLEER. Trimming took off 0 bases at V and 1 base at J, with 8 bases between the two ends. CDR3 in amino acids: CASSQDGAGTDTQYF. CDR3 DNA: TGCGCCAGCAGCCAAGATGGGGCAGGCACAGATACGCAGTATTTT.

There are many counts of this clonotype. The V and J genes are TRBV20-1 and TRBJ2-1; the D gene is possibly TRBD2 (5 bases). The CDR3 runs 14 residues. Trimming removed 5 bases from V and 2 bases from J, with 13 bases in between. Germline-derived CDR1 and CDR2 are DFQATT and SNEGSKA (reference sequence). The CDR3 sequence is CSAEPEVPYNEQFF. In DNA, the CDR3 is TGCAGTGCTGAGCCGGAGGTCCCCTACAATGAGCAGTTCTTC.

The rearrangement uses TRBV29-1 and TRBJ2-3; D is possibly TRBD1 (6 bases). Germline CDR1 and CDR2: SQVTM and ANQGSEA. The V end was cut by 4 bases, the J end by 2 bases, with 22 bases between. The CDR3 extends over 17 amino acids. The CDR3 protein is CSVVARVGDKHTDTQYF. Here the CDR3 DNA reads TGCAGCGTTGTGGCTAGAGTAGGGGACAAGCACACAGATACGCAGTATTTT.

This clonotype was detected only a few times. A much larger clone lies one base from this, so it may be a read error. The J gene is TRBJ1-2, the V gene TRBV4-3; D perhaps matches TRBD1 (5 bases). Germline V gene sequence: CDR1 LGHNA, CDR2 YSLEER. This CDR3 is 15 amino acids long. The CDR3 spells CASSQDRGSNYGCTF. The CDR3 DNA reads TGCGCCAGCAGCCAAGATCGGGGCAGTAACTATGGCTGCACCTTC.

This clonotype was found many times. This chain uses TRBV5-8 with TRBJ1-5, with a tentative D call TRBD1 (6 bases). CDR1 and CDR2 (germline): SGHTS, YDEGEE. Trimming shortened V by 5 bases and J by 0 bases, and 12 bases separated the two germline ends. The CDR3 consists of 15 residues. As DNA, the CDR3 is TGTGCCAGCAGTTCCGGGACACATAGCAATCAGCCCCAGCATTTT. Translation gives CASSSGTHSNQPQHF.

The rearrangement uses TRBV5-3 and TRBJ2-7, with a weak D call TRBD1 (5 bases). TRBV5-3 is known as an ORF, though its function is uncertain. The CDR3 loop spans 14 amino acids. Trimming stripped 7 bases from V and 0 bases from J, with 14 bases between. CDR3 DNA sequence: TGTGCCAGAGGCCCTGGACATATCTCCTACGAGCAGTACTTC. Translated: CARGPGHISYEQYF.

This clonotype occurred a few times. CDR3 nucleotide sequence: TGCGCCAGCAGCCAAGAAGGACAGCCCCTTACGACAGATACGCAGTATTTT. Its protein product is CASSQEGQPLTTDTQYF. The V and J genes are TRBV4-1 and TRBJ2-3, with D possibly TRBD1 on 6 matching bases. The CDR3 is 17 residues long. With 0 bases removed from V and 3 bases from J, the gap between germline ends came to 16 bases. The germline V gene encodes CDR1 MGHRA and CDR2 YSYEKL.

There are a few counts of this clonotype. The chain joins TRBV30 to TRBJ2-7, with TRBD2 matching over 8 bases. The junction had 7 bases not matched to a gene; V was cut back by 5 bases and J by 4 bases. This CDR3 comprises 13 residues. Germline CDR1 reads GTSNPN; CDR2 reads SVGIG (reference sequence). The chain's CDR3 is CAWEPTGGYEQYF. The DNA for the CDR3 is TGTGCCTGGGAGCCGACGGGAGGGTACGAGCAGTACTTC.

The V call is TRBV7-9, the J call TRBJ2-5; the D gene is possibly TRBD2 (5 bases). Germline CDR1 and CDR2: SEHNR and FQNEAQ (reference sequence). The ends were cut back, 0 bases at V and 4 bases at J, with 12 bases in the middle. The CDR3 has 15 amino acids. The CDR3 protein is CASSLAREIGETQYF. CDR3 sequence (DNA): TGTGCCAGCAGCTTAGCGAGGGAAATAGGAGAGACCCAGTACTTC.

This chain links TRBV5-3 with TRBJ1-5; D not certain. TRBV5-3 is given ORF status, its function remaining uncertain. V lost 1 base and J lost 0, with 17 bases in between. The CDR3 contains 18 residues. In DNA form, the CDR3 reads TGTGCCAGAAGCTTGAGGTGGTCCTCTCTGTATAGCAATCAGCCCCAGCATTTT. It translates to CARSLRWSSLYSNQPQHF.

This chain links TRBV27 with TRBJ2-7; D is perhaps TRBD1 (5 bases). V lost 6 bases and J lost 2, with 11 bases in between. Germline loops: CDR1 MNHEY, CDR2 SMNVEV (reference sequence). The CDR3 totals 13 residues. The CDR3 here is CASSVVGAYEQYF. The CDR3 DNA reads TGTGCCAGCAGCGTGGTAGGGGCCTACGAGCAGTACTTC.

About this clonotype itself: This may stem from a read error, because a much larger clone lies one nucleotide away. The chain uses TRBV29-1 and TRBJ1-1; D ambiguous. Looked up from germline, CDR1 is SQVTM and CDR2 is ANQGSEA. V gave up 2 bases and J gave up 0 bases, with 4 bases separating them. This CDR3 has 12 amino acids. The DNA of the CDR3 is TGCAGCGTTGAACTGGTGAACACTGAAGCTTTCTTT. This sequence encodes CSVELVNTEAFF.

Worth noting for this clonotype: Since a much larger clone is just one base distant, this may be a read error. The CDR3 DNA sequence: TGTGCCAGTAGTACGTCGTCGGGTGTGGGGCAAGAGACCCAGTACTTC. Translated, it gives CASSTSSGVGQETQYF. The V gene is TRBV19, the J gene TRBJ2-5; D remains unclear. The CDR3 has 16 amino acids. Germline CDR1 and CDR2: LNHDA and SQIVND (reference sequence). Trimming stripped 4 bases from V and 2 bases from J, with 17 bases between.

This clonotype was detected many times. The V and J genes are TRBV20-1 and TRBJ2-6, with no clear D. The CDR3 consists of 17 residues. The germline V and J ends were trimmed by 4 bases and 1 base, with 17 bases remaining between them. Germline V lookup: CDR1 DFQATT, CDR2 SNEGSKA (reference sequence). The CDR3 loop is CSAKRWEEYSGANVLTF. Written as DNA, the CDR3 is TGCAGTGCTAAAAGATGGGAAGAGTATTCTGGGGCCAACGTCCTGACTTTC.

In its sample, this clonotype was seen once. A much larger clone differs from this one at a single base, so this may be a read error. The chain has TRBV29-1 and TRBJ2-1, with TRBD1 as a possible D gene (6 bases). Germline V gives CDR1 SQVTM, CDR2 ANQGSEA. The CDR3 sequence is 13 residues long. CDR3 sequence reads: CSSTGISYNEQLF. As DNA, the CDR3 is TGCAGCTCTACAGGGATCTCCTACAATGAGCAGCTCTTC.

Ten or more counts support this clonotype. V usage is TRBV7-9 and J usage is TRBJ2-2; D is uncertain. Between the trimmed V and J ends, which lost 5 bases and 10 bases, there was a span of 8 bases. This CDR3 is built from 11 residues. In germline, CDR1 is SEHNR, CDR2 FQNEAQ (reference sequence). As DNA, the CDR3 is TGTGCCAGCAGCCCGGCCTTGGAGCTGTTTTTT. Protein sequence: CASSPALELFF.

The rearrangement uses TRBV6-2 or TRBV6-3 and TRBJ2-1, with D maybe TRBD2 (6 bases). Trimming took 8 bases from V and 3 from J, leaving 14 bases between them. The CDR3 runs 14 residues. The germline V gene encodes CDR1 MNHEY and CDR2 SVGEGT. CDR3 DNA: TGTGCCAGCTTTAACCCGGGGGTCTACAATGAGCAGTTCTTC. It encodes CASFNPGVYNEQFF.

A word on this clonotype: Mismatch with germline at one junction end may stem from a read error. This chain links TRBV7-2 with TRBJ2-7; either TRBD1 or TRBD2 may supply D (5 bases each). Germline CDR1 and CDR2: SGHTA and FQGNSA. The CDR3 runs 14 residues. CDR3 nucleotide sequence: TGTGCCAACAGCTTAGTGCAGGGAGCCCACGAGCAGTACTTC. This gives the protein CANSLVQGAHEQYF. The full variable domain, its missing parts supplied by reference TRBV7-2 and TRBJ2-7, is GAGVSQSPSNKVTEKGKDVELRCDPISGHTALYWYRQSLGQGLEFLIYFQGNSAPDKSGLPSDRFSAERTGGSVSTLTIQRTQQEDSAVYLCANSLVQGAHEQYFGPGTRLTVT.

The CDR3 nucleotides are TGTGCCAGCAGCCCGGAAGGGGCGGGAGGGTATAGGAGCTACGAGCAGTACTTC. Its protein is CASSPEGAGGYRSYEQYF. The chain has TRBV7-2 and TRBJ2-7, with 9 bases that match TRBD2. V shed 5 bases and J 3 bases; nucleotides not matched to a gene: 17. The germline V gene encodes CDR1 SGHTA and CDR2 FQGNSA. CDR3 length equals 18 residues.

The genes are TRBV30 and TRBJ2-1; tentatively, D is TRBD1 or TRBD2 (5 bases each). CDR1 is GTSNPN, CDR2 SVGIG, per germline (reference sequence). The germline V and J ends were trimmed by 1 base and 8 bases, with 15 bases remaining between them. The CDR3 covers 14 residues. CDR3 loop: CAWSGGRLLDEQFF. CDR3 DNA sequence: TGTGCCTGGAGTGGGGGACGTTTGCTCGATGAGCAGTTCTTC.

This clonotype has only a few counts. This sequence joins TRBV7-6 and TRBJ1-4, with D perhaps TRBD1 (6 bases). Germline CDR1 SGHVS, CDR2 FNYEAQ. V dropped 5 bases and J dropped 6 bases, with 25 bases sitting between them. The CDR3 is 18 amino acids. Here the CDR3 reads CASSPLKGTMGSYEKLFF. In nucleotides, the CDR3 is TGTGCCAGCAGCCCACTTAAGGGGACAATGGGATCTTATGAAAAACTGTTTTTT.

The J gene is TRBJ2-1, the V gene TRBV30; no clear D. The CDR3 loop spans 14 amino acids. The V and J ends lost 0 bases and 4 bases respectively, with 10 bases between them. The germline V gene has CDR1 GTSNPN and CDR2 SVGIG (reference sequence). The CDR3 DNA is TGTGCCTGGAGTGTAATGGCGGAATACAATGAGCAGTTCTTC. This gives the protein CAWSVMAEYNEQFF.

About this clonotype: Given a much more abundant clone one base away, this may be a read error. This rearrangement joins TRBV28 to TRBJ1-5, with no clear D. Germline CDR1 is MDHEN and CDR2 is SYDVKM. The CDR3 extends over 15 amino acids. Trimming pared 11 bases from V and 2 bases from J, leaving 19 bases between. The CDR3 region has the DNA TGTGCCGGCATTCTCGACATAGGAGGCAATCAGCCCCAGCATTTT. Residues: CAGILDIGGNQPQHF.